This T cell receptor beta chain was retrieved from a study of CD8 T cells in Susac syndrome. Germline CDR1 and CDR2: SEHNR and FQNEAQ (reference sequence). The CDR3 length is 14 residues. Trimming removed 4 bases from V and 0 bases from J, with 4 bases in between. TCR beta sequences were obtained from blood CD8+ and CD4+ T cells. Isolation of CD8+ and CD4+ T cells was performed negatively, whereas enrichment of TEMRA cells was done by FACS. Reverse transcription of roughly 0.5 to 1 ug RNA used random hexamers. TCRdb ran MiXCR on the immunoSEQ multiplex PCR reads and lists one entry per CDR3 protein. The sample has about 160,000 distinct CDR3 sequences; about 92% are singletons.

This chain connects TRBV7-9 to TRBJ2-6, with D unclear. The sequenced sample was CD4+ T cells from PBMCs. The sequence was collected from a human donor in good health. CDR3 coding DNA: TGTGCCAGCAGCTATCACTCTGGGGCCAACGTCCTGACTTTC. Protein product: CASSYHSGANVLTF.